The clone carrying this T cell receptor beta chain was seen only a few times. TCRdb used MiXCR to reprocess the RT-PCR reads, holding one entry per CDR3 protein. The table records 800,000 to 1,000,000 distinct CDR3 sequences, roughly 18% of them present only once. V dropped 0 bases and J dropped 8; count of bases not matched to a gene: 19. The CDR3 is 18 residues long. The V gene's germline CDR1 is SQVTM and CDR2 ANQGSEA. The data stem from a study of patients and donors after allogeneic stem cell transplantation. The chain carries TRBV29-1 and TRBJ1-2, with 9 bases identical to TRBD1. This receptor was identified in a human donor who was either an allogeneic HSCT recipient or a stem cell or donor lymphocyte infusion donor (not recorded which). It is not recorded whose cells these are; they may come from a transplant donor. Sequenced material: blood, either unsorted or a sorted T cell fraction (not recorded which). This chain's CDR3 is CSVEDRVKDRGIGEGYTF. Written as DNA, the CDR3 is TGCAGCGTTGAAGATCGGGTGAAGGACAGGGGTATAGGTGAGGGCTACACCTTC.